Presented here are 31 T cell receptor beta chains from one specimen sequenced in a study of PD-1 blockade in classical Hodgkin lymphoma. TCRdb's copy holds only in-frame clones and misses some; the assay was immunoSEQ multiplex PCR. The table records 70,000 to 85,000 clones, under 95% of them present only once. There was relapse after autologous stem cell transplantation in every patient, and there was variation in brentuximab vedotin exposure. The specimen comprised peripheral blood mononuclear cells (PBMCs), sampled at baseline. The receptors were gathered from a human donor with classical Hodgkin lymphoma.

The CDR3 coding sequence is TGCGCCAGCAGTCAATCGGGCCAGGCTCGCGGGAGAAGAACCTACGAGCAGTACTTC. Amino acid sequence: CASSQSGQARGRRTYEQYF. The V gene is TRBV23-1, the J gene TRBJ2-7; 7 bases line up with TRBD2. TRBV23-1 has ORF status, its function being uncertain. The CDR3 spans 19 residues. The V segment lost 0 bases and the J segment 2 bases; nucleotides outside the gene matches: 16.

CDR3 in DNA: TGTGCCAGCAGCGAGGGGGTATCCTACGAGCAGTACTTC. Residues: CASSEGVSYEQYF. The chain uses TRBV7-9 and TRBJ2-7; possible D gene TRBD1, 6 bases. Trimming cost V 5 bases and J 1 base, with 9 bases left between them. The CDR3 loop spans 13 amino acids. In germline, CDR1 is SEHNR, CDR2 FQNEAQ (reference sequence).

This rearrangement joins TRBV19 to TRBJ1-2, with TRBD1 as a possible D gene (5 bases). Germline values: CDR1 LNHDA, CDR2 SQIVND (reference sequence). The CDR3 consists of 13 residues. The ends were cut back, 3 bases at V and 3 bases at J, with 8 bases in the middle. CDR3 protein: CASSIGTHYGYTF. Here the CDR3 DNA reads TGTGCCAGTAGTATTGGGACTCACTATGGCTACACCTTC.

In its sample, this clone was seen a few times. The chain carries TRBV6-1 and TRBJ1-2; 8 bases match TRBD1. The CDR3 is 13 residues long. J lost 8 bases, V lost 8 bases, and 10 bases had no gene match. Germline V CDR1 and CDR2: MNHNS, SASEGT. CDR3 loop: CASQPTGARGYTF. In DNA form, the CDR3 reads TGTGCCAGCCAGCCGACAGGGGCGCGAGGCTACACCTTC.

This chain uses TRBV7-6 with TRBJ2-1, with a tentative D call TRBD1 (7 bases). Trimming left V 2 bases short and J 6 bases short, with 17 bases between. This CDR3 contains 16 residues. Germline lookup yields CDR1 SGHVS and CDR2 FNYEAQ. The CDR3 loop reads CASSLIQGGLSNEQFF. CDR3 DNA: TGTGCCAGCAGCTTAATTCAGGGGGGTTTGTCCAATGAGCAGTTCTTC.

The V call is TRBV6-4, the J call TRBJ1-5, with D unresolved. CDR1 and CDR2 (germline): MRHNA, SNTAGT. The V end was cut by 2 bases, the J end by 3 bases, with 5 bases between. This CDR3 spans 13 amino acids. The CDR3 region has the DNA TGTGCCAGCAGTGACCGTCCCAATCAGCCCCAGCATTTT. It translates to CASSDRPNQPQHF.

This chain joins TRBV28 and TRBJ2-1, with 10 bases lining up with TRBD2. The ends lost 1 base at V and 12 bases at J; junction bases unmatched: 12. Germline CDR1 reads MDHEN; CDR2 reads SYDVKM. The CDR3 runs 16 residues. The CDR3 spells CASSLSYRLAGEGQFF. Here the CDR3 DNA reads TGTGCCAGCAGTTTATCATACCGCCTAGCGGGAGAGGGGCAGTTCTTC.

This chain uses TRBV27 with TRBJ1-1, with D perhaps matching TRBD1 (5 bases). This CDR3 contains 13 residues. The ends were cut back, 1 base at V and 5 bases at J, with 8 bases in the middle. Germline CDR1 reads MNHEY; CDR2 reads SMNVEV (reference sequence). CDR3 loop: CASSLWGRTEAFF. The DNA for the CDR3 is TGTGCCAGCAGTTTATGGGGGAGGACTGAAGCTTTCTTT.

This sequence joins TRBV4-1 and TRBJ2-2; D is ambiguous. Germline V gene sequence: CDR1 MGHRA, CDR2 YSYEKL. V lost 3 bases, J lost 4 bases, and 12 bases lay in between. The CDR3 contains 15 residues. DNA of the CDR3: TGCGCCAGCAGCCAGGACCCGCAGATCACCGGGGAGCTGTTTTTT. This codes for CASSQDPQITGELFF.

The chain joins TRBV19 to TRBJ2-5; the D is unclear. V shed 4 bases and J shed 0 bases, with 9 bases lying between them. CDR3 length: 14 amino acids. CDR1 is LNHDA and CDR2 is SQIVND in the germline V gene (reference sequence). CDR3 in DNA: TGTGCCAGTAGTAGATTGGGCTACCAAGAGACCCAGTACTTC. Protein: CASSRLGYQETQYF.

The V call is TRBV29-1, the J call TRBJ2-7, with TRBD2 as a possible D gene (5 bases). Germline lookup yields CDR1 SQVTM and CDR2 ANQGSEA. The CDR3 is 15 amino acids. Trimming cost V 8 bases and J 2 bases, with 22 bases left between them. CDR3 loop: CSSSHERTPTYEQYF. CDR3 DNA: TGCAGCAGCTCACACGAGAGGACTCCAACCTACGAGCAGTACTTC.

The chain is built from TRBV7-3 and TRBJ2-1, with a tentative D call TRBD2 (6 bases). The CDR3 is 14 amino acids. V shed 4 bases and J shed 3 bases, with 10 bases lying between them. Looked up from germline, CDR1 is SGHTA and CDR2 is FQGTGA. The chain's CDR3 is CASSSGVYYNEQFF. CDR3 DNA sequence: TGTGCCAGCAGCTCGGGGGTCTACTACAATGAGCAGTTCTTC.

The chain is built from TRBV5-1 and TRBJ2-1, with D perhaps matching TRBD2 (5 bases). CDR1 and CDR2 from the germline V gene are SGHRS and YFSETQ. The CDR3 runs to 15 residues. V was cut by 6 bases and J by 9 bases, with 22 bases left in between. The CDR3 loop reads CASTLGPEGMREQFF. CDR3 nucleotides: TGCGCCAGCACCCTAGGACCTGAGGGTATGCGTGAGCAGTTCTTC.

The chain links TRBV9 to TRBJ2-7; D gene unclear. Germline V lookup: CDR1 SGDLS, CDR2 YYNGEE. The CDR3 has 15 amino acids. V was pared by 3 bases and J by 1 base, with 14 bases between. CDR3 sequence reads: CASSADPTPSYEQYF. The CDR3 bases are TGTGCCAGCAGCGCGGACCCGACTCCGTCCTACGAGCAGTACTTC. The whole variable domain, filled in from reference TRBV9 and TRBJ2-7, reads DSGVTQTPKHLITATGQRVTLRCSPRSGDLSVYWYQQSLDQGLQFLIQYYNGEERAKGNILERFSAQQFPDLHSELNLSSLELGDSALYFCASSADPTPSYEQYFGPGTRLTVT.

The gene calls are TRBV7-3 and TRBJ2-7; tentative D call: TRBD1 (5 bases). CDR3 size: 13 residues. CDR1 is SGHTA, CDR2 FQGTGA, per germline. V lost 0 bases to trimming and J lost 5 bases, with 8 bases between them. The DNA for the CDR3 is TGTGCCAGCAGCTTAACGTTAGGGGACGAGCAGTACTTC. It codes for CASSLTLGDEQYF.

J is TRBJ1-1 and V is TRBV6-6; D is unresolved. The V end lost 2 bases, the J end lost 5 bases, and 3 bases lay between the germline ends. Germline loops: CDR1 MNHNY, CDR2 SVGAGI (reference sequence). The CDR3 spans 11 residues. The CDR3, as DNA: TGTGCCAGCAGTTACGGGACTGAAGCTTTCTTT. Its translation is CASSYGTEAFF.

The CDR3 nucleotides are TGTGCCAGCAGTTATTTAGCGGGAGGGCCCCGCACCTACAATGAGCAGTTCTTC. As protein: CASSYLAGGPRTYNEQFF. The chain recombines TRBV27 with TRBJ2-1; 11 nucleotides agree with TRBD2. This CDR3 is built from 18 residues. CDR1 is MNHEY, CDR2 SMNVEV, per germline (reference sequence). Trimming cost V 4 bases and J 2 bases; bases outside gene matches: 10.

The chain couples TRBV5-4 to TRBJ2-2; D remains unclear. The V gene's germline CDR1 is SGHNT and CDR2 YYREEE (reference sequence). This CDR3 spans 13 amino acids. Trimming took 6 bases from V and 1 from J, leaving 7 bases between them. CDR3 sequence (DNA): TGTGCCAGCATCTTAGAGAACACCGGGGAGCTGTTTTTT. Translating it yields CASILENTGELFF.

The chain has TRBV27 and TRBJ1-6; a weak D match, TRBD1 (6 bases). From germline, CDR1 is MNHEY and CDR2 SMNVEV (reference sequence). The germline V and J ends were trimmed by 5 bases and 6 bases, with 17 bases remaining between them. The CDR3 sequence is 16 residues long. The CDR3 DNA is TGTGCCAGCAGTGAGTTTCTGGCAGGGGCTAATTCACCCCTCCACTTT. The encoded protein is CASSEFLAGANSPLHF.

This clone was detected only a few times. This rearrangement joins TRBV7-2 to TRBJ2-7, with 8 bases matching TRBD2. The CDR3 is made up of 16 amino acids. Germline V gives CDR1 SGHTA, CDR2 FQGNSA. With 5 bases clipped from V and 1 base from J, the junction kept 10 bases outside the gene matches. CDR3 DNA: TGTGCCAGCAGCCCGGGGGGGGCGGGACATTCCTACGAGCAGTACTTC. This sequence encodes CASSPGGAGHSYEQYF.

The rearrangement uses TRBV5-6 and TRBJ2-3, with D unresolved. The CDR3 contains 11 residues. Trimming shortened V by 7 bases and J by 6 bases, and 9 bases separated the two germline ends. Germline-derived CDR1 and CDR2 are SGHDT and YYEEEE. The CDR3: CASGRSDTQYF. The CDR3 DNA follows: TGTGCCAGCGGAAGGTCGGATACGCAGTATTTT.

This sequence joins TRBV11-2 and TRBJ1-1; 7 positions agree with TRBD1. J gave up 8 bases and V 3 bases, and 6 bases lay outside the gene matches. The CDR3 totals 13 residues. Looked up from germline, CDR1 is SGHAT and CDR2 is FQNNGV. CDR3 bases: TGTGCCAGCAGCTTTACGACGACAGGGGAAGCTTTCTTT. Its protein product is CASSFTTTGEAFF.

This CDR3 is CASPTGELFF. The CDR3 DNA reads as TGCGCCAGCCCGACCGGGGAGCTGTTTTTT. The gene calls are TRBV5-1 and TRBJ2-2; D unclear. The CDR3 is made up of 10 amino acids. Trimming shortened V by 7 bases and J by 5 bases, and 3 bases separated the two germline ends. Germline assignment: CDR1 SGHRS and CDR2 YFSETQ.

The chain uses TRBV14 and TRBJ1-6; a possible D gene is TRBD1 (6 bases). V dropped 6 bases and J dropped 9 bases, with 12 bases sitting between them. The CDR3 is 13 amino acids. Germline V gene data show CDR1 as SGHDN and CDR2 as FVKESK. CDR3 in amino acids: CASRGGMSSPLHF. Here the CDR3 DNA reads TGTGCCAGCAGAGGGGGGATGAGTTCACCCCTCCACTTT.

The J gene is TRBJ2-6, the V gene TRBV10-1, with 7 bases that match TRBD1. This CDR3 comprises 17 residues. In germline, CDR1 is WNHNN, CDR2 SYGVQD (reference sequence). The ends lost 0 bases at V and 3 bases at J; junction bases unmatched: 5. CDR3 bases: TGCGCCAGCAGTGAGTCAACAGGGGTTGGTGGGGCCAACGTCCTGACTTTC. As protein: CASSESTGVGGANVLTF.

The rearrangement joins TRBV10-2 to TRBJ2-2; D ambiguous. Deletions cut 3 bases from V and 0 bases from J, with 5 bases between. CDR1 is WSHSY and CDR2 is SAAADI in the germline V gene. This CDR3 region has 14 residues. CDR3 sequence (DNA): TGCGCCAGCAGTGACACAGCGAACACCGGGGAGCTGTTTTTT. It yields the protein CASSDTANTGELFF.

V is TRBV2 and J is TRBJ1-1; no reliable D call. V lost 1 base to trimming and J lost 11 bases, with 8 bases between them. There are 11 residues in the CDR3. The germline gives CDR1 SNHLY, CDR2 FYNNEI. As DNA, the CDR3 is TGTGCCAGCAGTGAAGGGCTGGACGCTTTCTTT. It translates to CASSEGLDAFF.

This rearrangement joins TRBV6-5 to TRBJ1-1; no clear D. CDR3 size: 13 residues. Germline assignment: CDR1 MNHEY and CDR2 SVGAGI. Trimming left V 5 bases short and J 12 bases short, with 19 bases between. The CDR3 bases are TGTGCCAGCAGTGTACCGGCCCTGGGGATGCCTTTCTTT. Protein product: CASSVPALGMPFF.

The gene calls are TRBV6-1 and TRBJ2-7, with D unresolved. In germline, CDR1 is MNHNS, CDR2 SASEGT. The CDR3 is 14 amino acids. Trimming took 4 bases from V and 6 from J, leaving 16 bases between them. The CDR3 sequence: CASSVLESFGEQYF. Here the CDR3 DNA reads TGTGCCAGCAGTGTGTTGGAATCCTTCGGCGAGCAGTACTTC.

In DNA form, the CDR3 reads TGTGCCATCACCCGACAGGGGAACACTGAAGCTTTCTTT. This encodes CAITRQGNTEAFF. The rearrangement uses TRBV10-3 and TRBJ1-1, with 7 bases identical to TRBD1. This CDR3 has 13 amino acids. With 7 bases clipped from V and 1 base from J, the junction kept 3 bases outside the gene matches. Germline-derived CDR1 and CDR2 are ENHRY and SYGVKD.

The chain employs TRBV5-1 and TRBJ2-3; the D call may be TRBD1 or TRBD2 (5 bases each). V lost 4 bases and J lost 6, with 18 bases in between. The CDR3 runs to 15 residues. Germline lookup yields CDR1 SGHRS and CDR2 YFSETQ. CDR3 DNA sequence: TGCGCCAGCAGCGGCCGGGACCCTGATGGGGATACGCAGTATTTT. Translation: CASSGRDPDGDTQYF.